A single sample is the source of the 11 T cell receptor beta chains below, sequenced in a study of lymphopenia after photon versus proton radiotherapy. TCRdb keeps only in-frame clones here, not all; method: immunoSEQ multiplex PCR. This table has 65,000 to 75,000 clones, 75% to 90% appearing once. Here the sequenced sample was peripheral blood, taken from a patient treated with proton-based radiotherapy. These receptor sequences come from a man at least 80 years old with esophageal cancer.

The chain joins TRBV11-2 to TRBJ2-7; TRBD1 might be the D (5 bases). Per germline, CDR1 SGHAT and CDR2 FQNNGV. The CDR3 is 14 residues long. V lost 4 bases and J 7 bases, leaving 17 bases between the germline ends. The CDR3 nucleotides are TGTGCCAGCAGCTGGGCGCCAGGGTCTTGGGAGCAGTACTTC. It yields the protein CASSWAPGSWEQYF.

This clone was found once. This sequence joins TRBV6-6 and TRBJ1-4, with D tentatively TRBD1 (6 bases). The CDR3 is 14 residues long. The ends were cut back, 6 bases at V and 4 bases at J, with 12 bases in the middle. Germline V gives CDR1 MNHNY, CDR2 SVGAGI (reference sequence). The CDR3 sequence: CASRQGQYNEKLFF. Here the CDR3 DNA reads TGTGCCAGCAGACAAGGACAGTATAATGAAAAACTGTTTTTT.

The V and J genes are TRBV7-4 and TRBJ1-1, with D maybe TRBD1 (5 bases). Germline V gene lookup returns CDR1 SGHVT and CDR2 SQSDAQ. The germline V and J ends were trimmed by 1 base and 2 bases, with 14 bases remaining between them. This CDR3 comprises 16 residues. CDR3 amino acids: CASSLVVRQINTEAFF. CDR3 DNA sequence: TGTGCCAGCAGCTTAGTCGTACGACAGATTAACACTGAAGCTTTCTTT.

CDR3 sequence (DNA): TGTGCCAGCAGCCCCTTCCGCGGGAACCCCTACGAGCAGTACTTC. Residues: CASSPFRGNPYEQYF. V gene TRBV9 combines with J gene TRBJ2-7; tentative D call: TRBD2 (6 bases). This CDR3 has 15 amino acids. Germline loops: CDR1 SGDLS, CDR2 YYNGEE. V lost 4 bases and J lost 2, with 16 bases in between.

The chain employs TRBV27 and TRBJ2-5; 11 bases agree with TRBD2. CDR3 length: 17 amino acids. V was clipped by 5 bases and J by 1 base; unmatched bases: 9. Germline V gene lookup returns CDR1 MNHEY and CDR2 SMNVEV (reference sequence). CDR3 in DNA: TGTGCCAGCAGTGCAATACGGACTAGCGGGCGCCAAGAGACCCAGTACTTC. Its protein product is CASSAIRTSGRQETQYF.

The chain has TRBV30 and TRBJ1-1, with TRBD1 matching 9 bases. CDR1 is GTSNPN, CDR2 SVGIG, per germline (reference sequence). There are 13 residues in the CDR3. J lost 12 bases, V lost 0 bases, and 8 bases had no gene match. CDR3: CAWSVPGQGTTFF. CDR3 DNA: TGTGCCTGGAGTGTCCCGGGACAGGGAACAACTTTCTTT.

The chain couples TRBV6-1 to TRBJ2-7, with D unclear. The germline CDR1 and CDR2 sequences are MNHNS and SASEGT. The CDR3 runs 12 residues. V was clipped by 5 bases and J by 5 bases, with 10 bases between them. CDR3 nucleotide sequence: TGTGCCAGCAGTCCCACCCGTAACGAGCAGTACTTC. As protein: CASSPTRNEQYF.

This chain connects TRBV2 to TRBJ1-5; no clear D gene. Looked up from germline, CDR1 is SNHLY and CDR2 is FYNNEI. The CDR3 runs 16 residues. V was cut by 0 bases and J by 4 bases, with 13 bases left in between. CDR3 in DNA: TGTGCCAGCAGTGAAGCGGGCGGAAAAGGAAATCAGCCCCAGCATTTT. As protein: CASSEAGGKGNQPQHF. Looking up the rest from reference TRBV2 and TRBJ1-5 gives the full variable domain: EPEVTQTPSHQVTQMGQEVILRCVPISNHLYFYWYRQILGQKVEFLVSFYNNEISEKSEIFDDQFSVERPDGSNFTLKIRSTKLEDSAMYFCASSEAGGKGNQPQHFGDGTRLSIL.

This clone came up a few times. The gene calls are TRBV5-8 and TRBJ2-5; TRBD2 aligns across 8 bases. After removal of 4 bases from V and 1 base from J, the junction contained 6 bases not matched to a gene. The CDR3 consists of 15 residues. The germline gives CDR1 SGHTS, CDR2 YDEGEE. The CDR3 DNA follows: TGTGCCAGCAGCGGGGGACTAGGTTTCCAAGAGACCCAGTACTTC. This gives the protein CASSGGLGFQETQYF.

The chain uses TRBV7-3 and TRBJ1-2, with D perhaps matching TRBD1 (5 bases). Germline V gene lookup returns CDR1 SGHTA and CDR2 FQGTGA. The CDR3 consists of 16 residues. Trimming left V 6 bases short and J 0 bases short, with 17 bases between. This CDR3 is CASSPSGGKANYGYTF. CDR3 sequence (DNA): TGTGCCAGCAGTCCGAGCGGGGGAAAAGCTAACTATGGCTACACCTTC.

This rearrangement joins TRBV6-7 to TRBJ1-5; D gene ambiguous. TRBV6-7 is an ORF; its function is uncertain. There are 16 residues in the CDR3. V was cut by 0 bases and J by 7 bases, with 16 bases left in between. This CDR3 reads CASSYSSVRKRQPQHF. The CDR3 nucleotides are TGTGCCAGCAGTTACTCGAGCGTCAGGAAAAGGCAGCCCCAGCATTTT.